This T cell receptor (beta chain) stems from a study of blood T cells in healthy people across ages. The trim removed 4 bases at V and 4 bases at J, leaving 3 bases unmatched. The CDR3 covers 13 residues. Germline assignment: CDR1 MNHNS and CDR2 SASEGT. Study-level points and caveats: Age showed a roughly linear inverse relationship with TCR beta diversity per million T cells. Observed TCR beta diversity showed a strong correlation with the percentage of naive T cells as measured by flow cytometry.

A note on this clonotype: Its antigen is still unknown. The conserved closing phenylalanine or tryptophan is absent in this CDR3, likely reflecting a read error.

A second PCR, run for 7 to 11 cycles, used a sample-barcoded 5' primer plus a J-beta primer mix. Each cDNA molecule was tagged by a template-switch adaptor with 12 random nucleotides. Sequencing recovered at least 3 million CDR3-containing paired-end reads from each sample. TCRdb recomputed calls from the 5' RACE reads with MiXCR, one row per CDR3 protein. The table records 920,000 or so distinct CDR3 sequences, more than 35% of them present only once. The TCR originated in a woman aged 60-75 years in good health. Sequenced: blood. The gene calls are TRBV6-1 and TRBJ2-7, with 8 bases matching TRBD2. CDR3 in amino acids: CASSVTSVYEQYC. The CDR3 nucleotides are TGTGCCAGCAGTGTGACTAGCGTTTACGAGCAGTACTGC.